The 29 T cell receptor beta chains presented below share a single source sample, sequenced in a study of breast tumors, draining lymph nodes, adjacent tissues (dated by TCRdb to 2016 to 2018). Library preparation used multiplex PCR. TCRdb names Illumina HiSeq 2000 as the instrument used. Clones were called with MiXCR by TCRdb after fastp trimmed the public reads at Q25, and only in-frame beta chains were retained. CDR3 protein sequences are deduplicated, and each keeps its most common genes and DNA. The table for this sample lists approximately 130,000 distinct CDR3 sequences; 20% to 25% of them were counted only once. In total, the top ten clones hold roughly 2% of the sample. Lymph node samples came from the axillary draining lymph nodes of breast cancer patients. Material for sequencing was axillary lymph node tissue. The origin of the receptors is a female donor with breast cancer. Some clones in this sample may be carry-over from other donors' samples.

The chain uses TRBV6-2 or TRBV6-3 and TRBJ2-7; no clear D gene. V gave up 0 bases and J gave up 5 bases, with 2 bases separating them. This CDR3 spans 11 amino acids. Germline CDR1 and CDR2: MNHEY and SVGEGT. Here the CDR3 reads CASSYSHEQYF. The CDR3 region has the DNA TGTGCCAGCAGTTACTCACACGAGCAGTACTTC.

To note about this clonotype: A much larger clone differs from this one at a single base, so this may be a read error. This sequence joins TRBV4-1 and TRBJ1-3; 9 nucleotides match TRBD1. Germline CDR1 is MGHRA and CDR2 is YSYEKL. This CDR3 has 16 amino acids. CDR3 coding DNA: TGCGCCAGCAGCCAAGGACAGGGGGTAGCTGGAAACACCACATATTTT. Its translation is CASSQGQGVAGNTTYF.

Many counts were recorded for this clonotype. J is TRBJ2-7 and V is TRBV19; TRBD2 matches at 13 bases. The CDR3 sequence is 17 residues long. Germline trimming cut 2 bases from V and 4 bases from J; bases unmatched to any gene: 8. The germline V gene encodes CDR1 LNHDA and CDR2 SQIVND (reference sequence). This CDR3 is CASSIIPRLAGGYEQYF. The CDR3 DNA is TGTGCCAGTAGTATAATCCCCCGACTAGCGGGAGGATACGAGCAGTACTTC.

This clonotype was counted many times. J is TRBJ2-7 and V is TRBV27; 8 bases line up with TRBD2. The V gene end was trimmed by 5 bases and the J gene end by 4 bases; junction bases not matched to a gene: 13. The CDR3 covers 16 residues. The V gene's germline CDR1 is MNHEY and CDR2 SMNVEV (reference sequence). CDR3 region: CASSRAATSAGYEQYF. DNA of the CDR3: TGTGCCAGCAGTCGCGCCGCGACTAGCGCGGGATACGAGCAGTACTTC.

Notes on this clonotype: A much larger clone lies a single base off, so this may be a read error. The J gene is TRBJ2-3, the V gene TRBV7-2; possibly TRBD1 for D (6 bases). With 5 bases removed from V and 11 bases from J, the gap between germline ends came to 11 bases. Germline V gives CDR1 SGHTA, CDR2 FQGNSA. CDR3 length: 11 amino acids. In DNA, the CDR3 is TGTGCCAGCAGCCGAGACAGGAAGCAGTATTTT. Amino acids: CASSRDRKQYF.

The sample holds many counts of this clonotype. The chain couples TRBV12-3 or TRBV12-4 to TRBJ1-2; 7 bases line up with TRBD1. The CDR3 has 14 residues. Trimming removed 7 bases from V and 3 bases from J; junction bases left unmatched: 8. CDR3 region: CASTLTGSDYGYTF. The CDR3 DNA follows: TGTGCCAGCACTTTGACAGGGTCGGACTATGGCTACACCTTC.

This clonotype was detected many times. The rearrangement joins TRBV6-6 to TRBJ2-7; 14 bases line up with TRBD2. Germline values: CDR1 MNHNY, CDR2 SVGAGI (reference sequence). V lost 6 bases, J lost 3 bases, and 10 bases stayed unmatched. The CDR3 covers 17 residues. CDR3 DNA: TGTGCCAGCAGGAAGGGACTAGCGGGAGAATCGGGCTACGAGCAGTACTTC. It encodes CASRKGLAGESGYEQYF.

A remark on this clonotype: A single base separates this from a much larger clone, so it may be a read error. V is TRBV9 and J is TRBJ1-6; D remains ambiguous. V lost 4 bases to trimming and J lost 8 bases, with 13 bases between them. The CDR3 consists of 14 residues. CDR1 and CDR2 (germline): SGDLS, YYNGEE. CDR3 sequence (DNA): TGTGCCAGCAGCCCATGTGCTATCGATTCACCCCTCCACTTT. Its protein is CASSPCAIDSPLHF.

This clonotype was counted ten times or more. V is TRBV6-1 and J is TRBJ2-3; no firm D call. The CDR3 consists of 13 residues. Trimming took 0 bases from V and 5 from J, leaving 6 bases between them. CDR1 and CDR2 from the germline V gene are MNHNS and SASEGT. This CDR3 is CASSEAYLDTQYF. The CDR3 DNA is TGTGCCAGCAGTGAAGCTTACTTAGATACGCAGTATTTT.

This clonotype was counted at least ten times. The J gene is TRBJ1-2, the V gene TRBV4-2; D may be TRBD1 (5 bases). From germline, CDR1 is LGHNA and CDR2 YNFKEQ. The CDR3 loop spans 15 amino acids. V lost 8 bases and J lost 1, with 17 bases in between. The CDR3 here is CASGDPDKHNYGYTF. The CDR3 DNA follows: TGTGCCAGCGGGGACCCCGATAAACATAACTATGGCTACACCTTC.

Many counts were recorded for this clonotype. The chain combines TRBV19 with TRBJ1-2, with 7 bases that match TRBD1. CDR1 is LNHDA, CDR2 SQIVND, per germline (reference sequence). This CDR3 spans 14 amino acids. V was pared by 0 bases and J by 4 bases, with 2 bases of the junction left unmatched. The CDR3 sequence is CASSIEGTVYGYTF. The CDR3 DNA sequence: TGTGCCAGTAGTATAGAAGGGACAGTCTATGGCTACACCTTC.

This clonotype was recorded many times. The V call is TRBV4-1, the J call TRBJ2-7; the match to TRBD1 covers 11 bases. The CDR3 runs 16 residues. The germline gives CDR1 MGHRA, CDR2 YSYEKL. The ends lost 4 bases at V and 2 bases at J; junction bases unmatched: 7. DNA of the CDR3: TGCGCCAGCAGCCTCGGGCAGGGACAGGGGGCCTACGAGCAGTACTTC. As protein: CASSLGQGQGAYEQYF.

The chain joins TRBV24-1 to TRBJ2-3, with 15 positions matching TRBD2. Germline lookup yields CDR1 KGHDR and CDR2 SFDVKD. With 3 bases clipped from V and 8 bases from J, the junction kept 8 bases outside the gene matches. This CDR3 is 17 amino acids long. CDR3 sequence (DNA): TGTGCCACCAGTGATCTGAGGACTAGCGGGAGGGCCGGTACGCAGTATTTT. It specifies CATSDLRTSGRAGTQYF.

This clonotype has more than one count but fewer than ten. This clone may be a read error of a much larger clone one base away. This chain links TRBV5-5 with TRBJ2-7; the D gene is possibly TRBD1 (5 bases). Germline V gives CDR1 SGHKS, CDR2 YYEKEE (reference sequence). Between the trimmed V and J ends, which lost 2 bases and 2 bases, there was a span of 14 bases. The CDR3 runs to 15 residues. The DNA for the CDR3 is TGTGCCAGCAGCTTAAGTTGGCAGGGTGCCTACGAGCAGTACTTC. Its protein is CASSLSWQGAYEQYF. Using reference TRBV5-5 and TRBJ2-7 for the parts outside the CDR3, the full variable domain is DAGVTQSPTHLIKTRGQQVTLRCSPISGHKSVSWYQQVLGQGPQFIFQYYEKEERGRGNFPDRFSARQFPNYSSELNVNALLLGDSALYLCASSLSWQGAYEQYFGPGTRLTVT.

In regard to this clonotype: A much larger clone sits a single nucleotide away, making a read error possible. The conserved closing phenylalanine or tryptophan is absent in this CDR3, likely reflecting a read error. The chain has TRBV20-1 and TRBJ1-3; maybe TRBD1 (5 bases). Trimming pared 6 bases from V and 3 bases from J, leaving 15 bases between. Looked up from germline, CDR1 is DFQATT and CDR2 is SNEGSKA (reference sequence). The CDR3 covers 14 residues. This CDR3 reads CSAQPGAVGNTIYS. The CDR3 region has the DNA TGCAGTGCCCAACCTGGGGCTGTTGGAAACACCATATATTCT.

This clonotype was picked up many times. This chain links TRBV19 with TRBJ2-3, with TRBD1 matching 7 bases. V was pared by 5 bases and J by 1 base, with 0 bases of the junction left unmatched. The length of the CDR3 is 13 residues. CDR1 is LNHDA and CDR2 is SQIVND in the germline V gene (reference sequence). The CDR3 DNA sequence: TGTGCCAGTAGTGGACAGGGCACAGATACGCAGTATTTT. Translated: CASSGQGTDTQYF.

This clonotype was picked up many times. The chain joins TRBV6-6 to TRBJ1-6; D gene ambiguous. CDR3 length: 14 residues. Deletions cut 2 bases from V and 6 bases from J, with 8 bases between. Per the germline V gene, CDR1 is MNHNY and CDR2 is SVGAGI (reference sequence). The CDR3: CASSYTGFNSPLHF. CDR3 sequence (DNA): TGTGCCAGCAGTTACACCGGGTTTAATTCACCCCTCCACTTT.

The table lists this clonotype with many counts. This chain links TRBV15 with TRBJ1-2; TRBD1 matches at 8 bases. Germline V gene lookup returns CDR1 LNHNV and CDR2 YYDKDF (reference sequence). The CDR3 extends over 17 amino acids. V shed 2 bases, J shed 4 bases, and the junction held 12 bases outside the gene matches. CDR3 region: CATSRTRGLLSAYGYTF. CDR3 DNA: TGTGCCACCAGCAGAACCAGGGGGCTTCTTTCCGCCTATGGCTACACCTTC.

This clonotype was counted many times. This chain joins TRBV2 and TRBJ1-4; 7 nucleotides align to TRBD1. The CDR3 has 14 residues. In germline, CDR1 is SNHLY, CDR2 FYNNEI. With 3 bases clipped from V and 8 bases from J, the junction kept 6 bases outside the gene matches. As DNA, the CDR3 is TGTGCCAGCAGTGACGGCAGGGGGGGCGAAAAACTGTTTTTT. The encoded protein is CASSDGRGGEKLFF.

As concerns this clonotype: One base away lies a much larger clone, so this may be a sequencing read error. This chain uses TRBV28 with TRBJ1-3; no firm D call. The CDR3 runs 10 residues. Germline V gene lookup returns CDR1 MDHEN and CDR2 SYDVKM. CDR3 protein: CASSGNTIHF. In DNA, the CDR3 is TGTGCCAGCAGCGGAAACACCATACATTTT. Combining the CDR3 with reference TRBV28 and TRBJ1-3 gives the whole variable domain DVKVTQSSRYLVKRTGEKVFLECVQDMDHENMFWYRQDPGLGLRLIYFSYDVKMKEKGDIPEGYSVSREKKERFSLILESASTNQTSMYLCASSGNTIHFGEGSWLTVV.

On this clonotype itself: One base away lies a much larger clone, so this may be a sequencing read error. The chain has TRBV5-1 and TRBJ2-1, with TRBD2 as a possible D gene (5 bases). V was cut by 7 bases and J by 4 bases, with 15 bases left in between. CDR1 SGHRS and CDR2 YFSETQ come from the germline V gene. The CDR3 consists of 14 residues. DNA for the CDR3: TGCGCCAGCGGCGGACGGGAAATATACAATGAGCAGTTCTTC. It specifies CASGGREIYNEQFF.

The table lists this clonotype with many counts. The genes are TRBV2 and TRBJ2-5, with TRBD1 identical over 7 bases. CDR3 length: 12 residues. Germline V CDR1 and CDR2: SNHLY, FYNNEI. With 6 bases clipped from V and 5 bases from J, the junction kept 3 bases outside the gene matches. DNA of the CDR3: TGTGCCAGCAGCACCAGGGGGGAGACCCAGTACTTC. Translation: CASSTRGETQYF.

The V gene is TRBV3-1, the J gene TRBJ2-2; 7 nucleotides agree with TRBD2. The CDR3 covers 17 residues. Germline lookup yields CDR1 LGHDT and CDR2 YNNKEL (reference sequence). V was pared by 1 base and J by 4 bases, with 9 bases of the junction left unmatched. In DNA, the CDR3 is TGTGCCAGCAGCCAAGTTGGAGCGGGGCTAAGCACCGGGGAGCTGTTTTTT. Protein: CASSQVGAGLSTGELFF.

As regards this clonotype: An end of the junction differs from the germline gene, which may be a read error. The chain is built from TRBV25-1 and TRBJ1-5; D unclear. CDR1 is MGHDK and CDR2 is SYGVNS in the germline V gene. This CDR3 comprises 14 residues. As DNA, the CDR3 is TGTACCAGCAGTCGGTCGCGGAGCAATCAGCCCCAGCATTTT. This sequence encodes CTSSRSRSNQPQHF.

In this sample, this clonotype turned up a few times. The chain is built from TRBV27 and TRBJ2-1; 8 bases are shared with TRBD2. This CDR3 has 16 residues. Germline values: CDR1 MNHEY, CDR2 SMNVEV (reference sequence). The ends lost 0 bases at V and 1 base at J; junction bases unmatched: 2. The CDR3 nucleotides read TGTGCCAGCAGTTTATCAGCGGGAGAGTCCTACAATGAGCAGTTCTTC. Translation: CASSLSAGESYNEQFF.

Regarding this clonotype: The missing conserved phenylalanine or tryptophan at the end of this CDR3 makes a read error likely. The V gene is TRBV29-1, the J gene TRBJ2-5; perhaps TRBD1 as D (6 bases). Germline CDR1 SQVTM, CDR2 ANQGSEA. This CDR3 contains 15 residues. V shed 4 bases and J shed 2 bases, with 17 bases lying between them. The chain's CDR3 is CSVALTYRDQETQYS. Written as DNA, the CDR3 is TGCAGCGTTGCCCTCACCTACAGGGATCAAGAGACCCAGTACTCC.

This clonotype has at least ten counts. The CDR3 reads CASSPSSAGAYEQYF. DNA for the CDR3: TGTGCCAGCAGCCCATCGTCAGCGGGTGCCTACGAGCAGTACTTC. The rearrangement uses TRBV3-1 and TRBJ2-7; tentative D call: TRBD2 (6 bases). The CDR3 is 15 amino acids. CDR1 and CDR2 (germline): LGHDT, YNNKEL (reference sequence). V dropped 4 bases and J dropped 2 bases, with 15 bases sitting between them.

This clonotype was seen many times. The chain uses TRBV6-6 and TRBJ2-7; D remains ambiguous. Per the germline V gene, CDR1 is MNHNY and CDR2 is SVGAGI (reference sequence). V shed 0 bases and J shed 2 bases, with 11 bases lying between them. The CDR3 runs to 15 residues. CDR3 bases: TGTGCCAGCAGTTACTCTAAGGTGGCAGCCTACGAGCAGTACTTC. The encoded protein is CASSYSKVAAYEQYF.

This clonotype was seen ten or more times. The chain links TRBV12-3 or TRBV12-4 to TRBJ2-3; 7 bases match TRBD1. CDR3 size: 15 residues. J gave up 4 bases and V 6 bases, and 10 bases lay outside the gene matches. The CDR3 sequence is CASRPGQTLADTQYF. CDR3 nucleotides: TGTGCCAGCAGACCGGGACAGACGCTGGCAGATACGCAGTATTTT.